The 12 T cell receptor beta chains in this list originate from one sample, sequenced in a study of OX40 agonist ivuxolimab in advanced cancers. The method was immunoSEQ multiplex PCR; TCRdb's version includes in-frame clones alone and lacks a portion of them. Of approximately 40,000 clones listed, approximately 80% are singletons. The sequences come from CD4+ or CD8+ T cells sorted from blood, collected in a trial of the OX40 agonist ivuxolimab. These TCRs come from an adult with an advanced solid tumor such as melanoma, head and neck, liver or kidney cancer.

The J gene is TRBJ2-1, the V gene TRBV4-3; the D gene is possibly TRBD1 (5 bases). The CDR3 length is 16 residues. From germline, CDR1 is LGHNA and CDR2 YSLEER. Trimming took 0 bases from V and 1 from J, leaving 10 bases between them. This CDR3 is CASSQDRDGSYNEQFF. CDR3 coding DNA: TGCGCCAGCAGCCAAGACAGGGATGGGTCCTACAATGAGCAGTTCTTC.

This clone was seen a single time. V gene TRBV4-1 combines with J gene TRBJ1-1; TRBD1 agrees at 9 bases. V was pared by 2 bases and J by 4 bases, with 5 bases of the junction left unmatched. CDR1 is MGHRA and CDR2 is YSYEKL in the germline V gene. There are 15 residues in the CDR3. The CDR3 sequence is CASSQIDRGITEAFF. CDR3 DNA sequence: TGCGCCAGCAGCCAAATAGACAGGGGGATCACTGAAGCTTTCTTT.

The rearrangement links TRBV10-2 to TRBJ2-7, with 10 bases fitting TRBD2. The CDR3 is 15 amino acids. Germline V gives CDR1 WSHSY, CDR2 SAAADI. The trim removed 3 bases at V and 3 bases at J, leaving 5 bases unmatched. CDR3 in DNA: TGCGCCAGCAGTGAACGGACTAGCGGTAACTACGAGCAGTACTTC. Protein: CASSERTSGNYEQYF.

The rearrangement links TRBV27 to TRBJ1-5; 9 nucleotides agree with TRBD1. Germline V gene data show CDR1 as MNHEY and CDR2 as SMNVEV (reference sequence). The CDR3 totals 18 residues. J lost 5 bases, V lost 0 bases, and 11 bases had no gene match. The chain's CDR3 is CASSLSDLGTGRYQPQHF. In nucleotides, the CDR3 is TGTGCCAGCAGTTTATCGGACCTCGGGACAGGGAGATATCAGCCCCAGCATTTT.

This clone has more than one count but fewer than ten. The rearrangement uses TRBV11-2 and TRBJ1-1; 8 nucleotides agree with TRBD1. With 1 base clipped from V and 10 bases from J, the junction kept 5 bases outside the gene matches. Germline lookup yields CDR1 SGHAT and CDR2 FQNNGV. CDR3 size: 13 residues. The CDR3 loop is CASSLARTGTAFF. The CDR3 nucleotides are TGTGCCAGCAGCTTAGCCCGGACAGGGACAGCTTTCTTT.

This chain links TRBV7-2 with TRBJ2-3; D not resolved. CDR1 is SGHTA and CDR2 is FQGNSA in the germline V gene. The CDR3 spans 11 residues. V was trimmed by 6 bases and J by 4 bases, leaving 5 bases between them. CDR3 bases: TGTGCCAGCAGATCCGCAGATACGCAGTATTTT. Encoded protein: CASRSADTQYF. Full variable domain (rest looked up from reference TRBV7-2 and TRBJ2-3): GAGVSQSPSNKVTEKGKDVELRCDPISGHTALYWYRQSLGQGLEFLIYFQGNSAPDKSGLPSDRFSAERTGGSVSTLTIQRTQQEDSAVYLCASRSADTQYFGPGTRLTVL.

In nucleotides, the CDR3 is TGTGCCAGCAGCCAAGACCTAGCGGGAGGGTACAATGAGCAGTTCTTC. Encoded protein: CASSQDLAGGYNEQFF. J is TRBJ2-1 and V is TRBV4-2; 12 positions agree with TRBD2. This CDR3 region has 16 residues. Trimming took 0 bases from V and 4 from J; bases not matched to a gene: 1. Germline CDR1 reads LGHNA; CDR2 reads YNFKEQ.

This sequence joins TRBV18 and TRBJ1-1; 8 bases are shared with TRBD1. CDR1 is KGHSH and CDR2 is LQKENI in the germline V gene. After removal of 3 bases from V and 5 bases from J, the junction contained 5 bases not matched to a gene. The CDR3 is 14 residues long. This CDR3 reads CASSPATGVTEAFF. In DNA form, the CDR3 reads TGTGCCAGCTCACCGGCGACAGGGGTTACTGAAGCTTTCTTT.

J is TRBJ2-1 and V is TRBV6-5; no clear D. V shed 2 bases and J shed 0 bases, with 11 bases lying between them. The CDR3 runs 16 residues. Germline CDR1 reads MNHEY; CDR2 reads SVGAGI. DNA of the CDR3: TGTGCCAGCAGTTACCCTATCTCCGGCTCCTACAATGAGCAGTTCTTC. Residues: CASSYPISGSYNEQFF.

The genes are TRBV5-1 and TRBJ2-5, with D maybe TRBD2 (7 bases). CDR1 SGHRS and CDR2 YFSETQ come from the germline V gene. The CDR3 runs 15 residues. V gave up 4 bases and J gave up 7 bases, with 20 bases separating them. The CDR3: CASSPGRGASGTQYF. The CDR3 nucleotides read TGCGCCAGCAGCCCGGGGAGGGGGGCCTCGGGGACCCAGTACTTC.

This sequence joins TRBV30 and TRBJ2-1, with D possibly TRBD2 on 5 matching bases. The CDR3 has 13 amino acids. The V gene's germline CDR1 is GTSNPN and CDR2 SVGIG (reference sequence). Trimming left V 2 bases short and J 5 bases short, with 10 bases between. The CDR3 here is CAWSRGYNNEQFF. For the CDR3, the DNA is TGTGCCTGGAGTCGCGGGTATAACAATGAGCAGTTCTTC.

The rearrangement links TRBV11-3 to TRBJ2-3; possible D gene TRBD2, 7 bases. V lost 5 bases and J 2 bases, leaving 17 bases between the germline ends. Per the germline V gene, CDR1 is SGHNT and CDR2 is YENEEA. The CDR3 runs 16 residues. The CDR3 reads CASSEGGGQVTDTQYF. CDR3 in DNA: TGTGCCAGCAGCGAGGGAGGGGGGCAGGTCACAGATACGCAGTATTTT. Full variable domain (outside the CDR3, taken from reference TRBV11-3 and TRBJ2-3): EAGVVQSPRYKIIEKKQPVAFWCNPISGHNTLYWYLQNLGQGPELLIRYENEEAVDDSQLPKDRFSAERLKGVDSTLKIQPAELGDSAVYLCASSEGGGQVTDTQYFGPGTRLTVL.